This TCR beta chain was observed in a study of T cell responses to AZD1222 COVID-19 vaccine. Study outcomes and limitations: Regions 160-218 and 743-854 dominated among vaccine-associated CD4 TCRs spanning spike. Clonal diversity was possibly underestimated; the donors were predominantly white British and more often female. At study baseline, merely more than 5 AZD1222 recipients were seropositive.

A note on this clone: No antigen is known for it.

Sequenced by immunoSEQ multiplex PCR; TCRdb stores in-frame clones only, minus some. The sample contains about 110,000 clones, nearly 90% of which appear only once. V gave up 5 bases and J gave up 5 bases; unmatched junction bases: 12. The germline gives CDR1 LNHDA, CDR2 SQIVND (reference sequence). This CDR3 region has 15 residues. The sample consisted of peripheral blood, taken on day 0 of AZD1222 vaccination. The genes are TRBV19 and TRBJ2-7; 7 bases are a match to TRBD1. The clonotype comes from an adult in good health. The CDR3 region has the DNA TGTGCCAGTAGTGTCGACAGGGTGGGGAGCCACGAGCAGTACTTC. This gives the protein CASSVDRVGSHEQYF. The whole variable domain, remainder taken from reference TRBV19 and TRBJ2-7, is DGGITQSPKYLFRKEGQNVTLSCEQNLNHDAMYWYRQDPGQGLRLIYYSQIVNDFQKGDIAEGYSVSREKKESFPLTVTSAQKNPTAFYLCASSVDRVGSHEQYFGPGTRLTVT.